This entry lists 15 T cell receptor beta chains sequenced from one sample in a study of T-cell reconstitution after alpha-beta-depleted transplantation in children. The library targeted TCRbeta and was prepared with unique molecular identifiers. A single record per CDR3 protein comes from TCRdb applying MiXCR to the PCR reads. The table records 500,000 to 600,000 distinct CDR3 sequences, approximately 32% of them present only once. Source: PBMCs from the stem cell graft donor, taken from the stem cell graft. These receptors were taken from a human donor who donated a stem cell graft to a child with aplastic anemia.

This clonotype was counted a few times. This sequence joins TRBV7-2 and TRBJ2-2, with D uncertain. Germline CDR1 reads SGHTA; CDR2 reads FQGNSA. The V end lost 2 bases, the J end lost 1 base, and 8 bases lay between the germline ends. The CDR3 runs to 15 residues. The CDR3 coding sequence is TGTGCCAGCAGCTTAAGAGGAAGGAACACCGGGGAGCTGTTTTTT. This sequence encodes CASSLRGRNTGELFF. Supplemented by reference TRBV7-2 and TRBJ2-2, the full variable domain reads GAGVSQSPSNKVTEKGKDVELRCDPISGHTALYWYRQSLGQGLEFLIYFQGNSAPDKSGLPSDRFSAERTGGSVSTLTIQRTQQEDSAVYLCASSLRGRNTGELFFGEGSRLTVL.

This clonotype was found a few times. The gene calls are TRBV6-1 and TRBJ2-3, with TRBD2 matching 7 bases. Germline V gene sequence: CDR1 MNHNS, CDR2 SASEGT. V lost 8 bases and J lost 0; bases outside the gene matches: 8. The CDR3 runs to 15 residues. The CDR3 reads CASGWSGTSTDTQYF. The CDR3 DNA sequence: TGTGCCAGCGGATGGAGCGGGACTAGCACAGATACGCAGTATTTT.

The J gene is TRBJ1-1, the V gene TRBV5-6, with TRBD1 matching 9 bases. The germline V gene has CDR1 SGHDT and CDR2 YYEEEE. The CDR3 is 15 residues long. The junction had 9 bases not matched to a gene; V was cut back by 4 bases and J by 5 bases. CDR3: CASSPGTGRRTEAFF. The CDR3 coding sequence is TGTGCCAGCAGCCCGGGGACAGGGAGGAGGACTGAAGCTTTCTTT.

The table lists this clonotype with a few counts. The genes are TRBV7-2 and TRBJ2-5, with TRBD2 identical over 9 bases. The CDR3 runs 16 residues. V shed 5 bases and J 5 bases; nucleotides not matched to a gene: 12. In germline, CDR1 is SGHTA, CDR2 FQGNSA. For the CDR3, the DNA is TGTGCCAGCAGCCGCCCCCTAGGACTAGCGCAGGAGACCCAGTACTTC. It encodes CASSRPLGLAQETQYF.

This clonotype was observed a few times. The chain links TRBV7-8 to TRBJ1-1; tentative D call: TRBD1 (5 bases). In germline, CDR1 is SGHVS, CDR2 FQNEAQ. Trimming took 1 base from V and 8 from J, leaving 14 bases between them. The CDR3 is 14 residues long. For the CDR3, the DNA is TGTGCCAGCAGCTTAGGTCCCTCGGGGGAGGAAGCTTTCTTT. It is translated as CASSLGPSGEEAFF.

This sequence joins TRBV16 and TRBJ1-2; D remains ambiguous. Per germline, CDR1 KGHSY and CDR2 FQNENV. V gave up 5 bases and J gave up 4 bases, with 14 bases separating them. This CDR3 has 14 residues. CDR3 protein: CASSYNLLGYGYTF. CDR3 sequence (DNA): TGTGCCAGCAGCTACAACCTCCTAGGCTATGGCTACACCTTC.

The rearrangement links TRBV25-1 to TRBJ1-5, with 10 bases matching TRBD1. Unmatched junction bases numbered 22, after V lost 5 bases and J lost 0 bases. The CDR3 sequence is 22 residues long. The germline gives CDR1 MGHDK, CDR2 SYGVNS. CDR3 sequence (DNA): TGTGCCAGCAGTCGGGGGACAGGGGCAGGGGGATTATGGAAAAATAGCAATCAGCCCCAGCATTTT. Translation: CASSRGTGAGGLWKNSNQPQHF.

V usage is TRBV18 and J usage is TRBJ2-1; no clear D gene. Germline values: CDR1 KGHSH, CDR2 LQKENI. The CDR3 consists of 13 residues. Trimming cost V 1 base and J 6 bases, with 7 bases left between them. The CDR3: CASSPQRVNEQFF. Written as DNA, the CDR3 is TGTGCCAGCTCACCACAACGGGTCAATGAGCAGTTCTTC.

The chain uses TRBV12-3 or TRBV12-4 and TRBJ2-5, with a weak D call TRBD2 (6 bases). Trimming removed 7 bases at V and 4 bases at J, with 19 bases between. The length of the CDR3 is 15 residues. CDR3 sequence reads: CASNLGLYAGETQYF. CDR3 coding DNA: TGTGCCAGCAACCTGGGACTCTATGCGGGAGAGACCCAGTACTTC.

This clonotype was seen repeatedly, ten times or more. The chain uses TRBV7-2 and TRBJ2-1, with 8 bases that match TRBD2. Looked up from germline, CDR1 is SGHTA and CDR2 is FQGNSA. This CDR3 region has 17 residues. After removal of 1 base from V and 6 bases from J, the junction contained 11 bases not matched to a gene. The CDR3 region is CASSLVPRIAGFNEQFF. The CDR3 DNA sequence: TGTGCCAGCAGCTTAGTGCCCCGGATAGCGGGGTTCAATGAGCAGTTCTTC.

This clonotype was seen a handful of times. The chain recombines TRBV29-1 with TRBJ2-1, with D perhaps matching TRBD2 (5 bases). Per germline, CDR1 SQVTM and CDR2 ANQGSEA. CDR3 length: 11 amino acids. Trimming shortened V by 4 bases and J by 8 bases, and 9 bases separated the two germline ends. CDR3 nucleotide sequence: TGCAGCGTTGTAGGAGGACATGAGCAGTTCTTC. As protein: CSVVGGHEQFF.

The V and J genes are TRBV5-4 and TRBJ1-3; D is possibly TRBD1 (6 bases). Germline V gene lookup returns CDR1 SGHNT and CDR2 YYREEE (reference sequence). V dropped 2 bases and J dropped 3 bases, with 6 bases sitting between them. The CDR3 extends over 13 amino acids. This CDR3 is CASSFRGGNTIYF. The CDR3 DNA sequence: TGTGCCAGCAGCTTCAGGGGTGGAAACACCATATATTTT. The full variable domain, rest sourced from reference TRBV5-4 and TRBJ1-3, is ETGVTQSPTHLIKTRGQQVTLRCSSQSGHNTVSWYQQALGQGPQFIFQYYREEENGRGNFPPRFSGLQFPNYSSELNVNALELDDSALYLCASSFRGGNTIYFGEGSWLTVV.

This chain connects TRBV29-1 to TRBJ2-3; TRBD2 aligns across 12 bases. The CDR3 covers 16 residues. V lost 6 bases, J lost 8 bases, and 15 bases stayed unmatched. Per the germline V gene, CDR1 is SQVTM and CDR2 is ANQGSEA. The DNA of the CDR3 is TGCAGCGTGGCCCGTTCGACTAGCGGGAGATCCGCTACGCAGTATTTT. Its translation: CSVARSTSGRSATQYF.

This clonotype was seen a handful of times. V gene TRBV11-2 combines with J gene TRBJ2-3; D may match TRBD1 or TRBD2 (5 bases each). Germline V gene sequence: CDR1 SGHAT, CDR2 FQNNGV. The CDR3 is made up of 14 amino acids. V lost 5 bases to trimming and J lost 0 bases, with 9 bases between them. CDR3 coding DNA: TGTGCCAGCAGCCCTCGGGACAGCACAGATACGCAGTATTTT. Residues: CASSPRDSTDTQYF.

This clonotype was seen only once. The rearrangement uses TRBV4-3 and TRBJ2-1, with TRBD2 matching over 9 bases. J was trimmed by 5 bases and V by 0 bases; bases with no gene match: 5. Germline CDR1 is LGHNA and CDR2 is YSLEER. The CDR3 runs 16 residues. CDR3 sequence: CASSQERAGGHNEQFF. The CDR3 bases are TGCGCCAGCAGCCAAGAGCGAGCGGGAGGCCACAATGAGCAGTTCTTC.